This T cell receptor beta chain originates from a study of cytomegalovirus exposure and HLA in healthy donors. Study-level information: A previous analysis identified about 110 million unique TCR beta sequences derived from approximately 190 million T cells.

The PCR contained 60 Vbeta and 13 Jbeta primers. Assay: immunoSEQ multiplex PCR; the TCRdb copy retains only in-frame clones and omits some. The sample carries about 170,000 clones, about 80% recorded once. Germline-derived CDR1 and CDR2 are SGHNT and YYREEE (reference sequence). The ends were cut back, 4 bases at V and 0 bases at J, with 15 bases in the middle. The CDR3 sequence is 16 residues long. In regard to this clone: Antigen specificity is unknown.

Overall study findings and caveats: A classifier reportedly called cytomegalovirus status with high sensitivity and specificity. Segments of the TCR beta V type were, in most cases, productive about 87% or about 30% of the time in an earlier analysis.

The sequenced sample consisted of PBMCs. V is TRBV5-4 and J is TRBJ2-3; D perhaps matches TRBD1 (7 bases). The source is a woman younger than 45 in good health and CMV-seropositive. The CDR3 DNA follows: TGTGCCAGCAGCCGGGGGATGGGACAGAGCACAGATACGCAGTATTTT. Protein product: CASSRGMGQSTDTQYF.